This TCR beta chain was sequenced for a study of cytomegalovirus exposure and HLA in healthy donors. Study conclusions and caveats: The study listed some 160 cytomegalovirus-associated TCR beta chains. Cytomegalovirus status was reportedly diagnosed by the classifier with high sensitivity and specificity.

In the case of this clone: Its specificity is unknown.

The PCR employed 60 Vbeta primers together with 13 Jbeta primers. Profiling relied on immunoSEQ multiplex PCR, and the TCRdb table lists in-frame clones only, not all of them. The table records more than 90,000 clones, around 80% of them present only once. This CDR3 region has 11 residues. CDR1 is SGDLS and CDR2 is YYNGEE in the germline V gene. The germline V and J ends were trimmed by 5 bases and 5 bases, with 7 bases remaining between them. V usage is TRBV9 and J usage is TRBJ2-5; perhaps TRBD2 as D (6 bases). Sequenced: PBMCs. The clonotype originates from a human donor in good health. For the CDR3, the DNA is TGTGCCAGCAGTGCGGGGGAGACCCAGTACTTC. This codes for CASSAGETQYF.